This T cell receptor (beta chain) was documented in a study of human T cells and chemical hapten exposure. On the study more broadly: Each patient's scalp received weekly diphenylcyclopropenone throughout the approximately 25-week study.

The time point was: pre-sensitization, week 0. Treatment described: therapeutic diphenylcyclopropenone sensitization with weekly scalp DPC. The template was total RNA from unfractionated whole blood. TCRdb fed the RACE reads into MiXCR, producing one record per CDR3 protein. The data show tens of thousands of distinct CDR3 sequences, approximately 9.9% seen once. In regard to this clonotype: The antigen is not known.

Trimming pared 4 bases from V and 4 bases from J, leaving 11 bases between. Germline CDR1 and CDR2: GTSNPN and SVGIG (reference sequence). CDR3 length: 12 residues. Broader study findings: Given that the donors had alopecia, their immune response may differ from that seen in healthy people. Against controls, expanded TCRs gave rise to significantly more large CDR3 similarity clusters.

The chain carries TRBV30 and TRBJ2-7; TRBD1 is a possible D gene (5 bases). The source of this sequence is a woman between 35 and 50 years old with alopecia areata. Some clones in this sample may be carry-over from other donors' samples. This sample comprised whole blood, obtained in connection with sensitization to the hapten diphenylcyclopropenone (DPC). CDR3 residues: CAWNKGKYEQYF. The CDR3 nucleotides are TGTGCCTGGAATAAGGGGAAATACGAGCAGTACTTC.